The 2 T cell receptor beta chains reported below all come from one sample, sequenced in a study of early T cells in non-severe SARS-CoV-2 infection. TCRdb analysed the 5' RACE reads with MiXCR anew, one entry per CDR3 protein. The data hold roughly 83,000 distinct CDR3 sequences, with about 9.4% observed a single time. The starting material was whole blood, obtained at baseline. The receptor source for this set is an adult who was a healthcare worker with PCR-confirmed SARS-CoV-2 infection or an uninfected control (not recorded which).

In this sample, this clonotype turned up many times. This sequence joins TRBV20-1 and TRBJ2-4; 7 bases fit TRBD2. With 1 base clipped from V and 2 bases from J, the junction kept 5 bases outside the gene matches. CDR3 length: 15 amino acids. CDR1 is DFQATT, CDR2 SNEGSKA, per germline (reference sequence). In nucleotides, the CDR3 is TGCAGTGCTAGAGCCCAGGGAGGGACCAAAAACATTCAGTACTTC. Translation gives CSARAQGGTKNIQYF.

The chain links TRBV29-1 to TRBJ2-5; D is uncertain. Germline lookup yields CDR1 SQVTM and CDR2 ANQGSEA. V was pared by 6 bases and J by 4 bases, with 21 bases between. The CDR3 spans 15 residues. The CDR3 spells CSVSAERWVGETQYF. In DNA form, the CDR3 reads TGCAGCGTGTCGGCGGAGCGCTGGGTAGGAGAGACCCAGTACTTC.